A selection of T cell receptor beta chains follows, all from one sample in a study of T cell changes during pregnancy in multiple sclerosis. Sequenced by immunoSEQ multiplex PCR; TCRdb stores in-frame clones only, minus some. The data show about 58,000 clones, 93% seen once. Sequences were derived from CD8+ T cells from peripheral blood mononuclear cells, sampled in the second trimester of pregnancy. These receptors originate from a female donor with multiple sclerosis, enrolled in a pregnancy study. CDR3s include the opening cysteine and the closing phenylalanine or tryptophan. Each record gives: V gene, clone size, CDR3 length, D gene, J gene, CDR3 protein, CDR3 DNA. D genes are given only for firm matches. Rows give clone size only sometimes, using once, few, many, or a class for an expanded clone.

V: TRBV18
size: -
length: 15
D: TRBD1
J: TRBJ2-7
CDR3: CASSPPGTGAYEQYF
DNA: TGTGCCAGCTCACCACCGGGGACAGGGGCCTACGAGCAGTACTTC

V: TRBV6-5
size: -
length: 15
D: TRBD1
J: TRBJ2-1
CDR3: CASSSRGPPYNEQFF
DNA: TGTGCCAGCAGTTCCAGGGGGCCCCCCTACAATGAGCAGTTCTTC

V: TRBV9
size: -
length: 12
D: -
J: TRBJ1-2
CDR3: CASGQANYGYTF
DNA: TGTGCCAGCGGACAAGCTAACTATGGCTACACCTTC

V: TRBV5-1
size: -
length: 19
D: TRBD2
J: TRBJ2-7
CDR3: CASSLGAGGPLKGSYEQYF
DNA: TGCGCCAGCAGCTTGGGGGCGGGAGGCCCCCTCAAGGGGTCCTACGAGCAGTACTTC

V: TRBV19
size: -
length: 11
D: -
J: TRBJ1-1
CDR3: CASTRGVEAFF
DNA: TGTGCCAGTACCCGGGGGGTTGAAGCTTTCTTT

V: TRBV9
size: -
length: 15
D: -
J: TRBJ1-6
CDR3: CASSVKEFYNSPLHF
DNA: TGTGCCAGCAGCGTAAAGGAGTTCTATAATTCACCCCTCCACTTT

V: TRBV4-1
size: -
length: 15
D: -
J: TRBJ2-7
CDR3: CASSQGWADSYEQYF
DNA: TGCGCCAGCAGCCAAGGATGGGCAGACTCCTACGAGCAGTACTTC

V: TRBV13
size: -
length: 16
D: -
J: TRBJ2-5
CDR3: CASSLAADPYQETQYF
DNA: TGTGCCAGCAGCTTAGCAGCGGACCCGTACCAAGAGACCCAGTACTTC

V: TRBV19
size: -
length: 14
D: -
J: TRBJ2-3
CDR3: CASSIWLRTDTQYF
DNA: TGTGCCAGTAGTATATGGCTCCGCACAGATACGCAGTATTTT

V: TRBV27
size: -
length: 11
D: -
J: TRBJ2-7
CDR3: CASRSSYEQYF
DNA: TGTGCCAGCAGGAGCTCCTACGAGCAGTACTTC

V: TRBV4-3
size: -
length: 16
D: -
J: TRBJ2-6
CDR3: CASSQGPSSGANVLTF
DNA: TGCGCCAGCAGCCAGGGGCCCTCCTCTGGGGCCAACGTCCTGACTTTC

V: TRBV27
size: -
length: 15
D: TRBD1
J: TRBJ1-5
CDR3: CASSPGQGFYQPQHF
DNA: TGTGCCAGCAGTCCGGGACAGGGGTTCTATCAGCCCCAGCATTTT

V: TRBV7-9
size: -
length: 15
D: -
J: TRBJ1-1
CDR3: CASSLGRGMNTEAFF
DNA: TGTGCCAGCAGCCTAGGAAGGGGAATGAACACTGAAGCTTTCTTT

V: TRBV27
size: -
length: 15
D: TRBD2
J: TRBJ2-1
CDR3: CASSLGLAGYNEQFF
DNA: TGTGCCAGCAGTTTAGGGCTAGCGGGCTACAATGAGCAGTTCTTC

V: TRBV5-4
size: once
length: 16
D: -
J: TRBJ2-5
CDR3: CASSLRGRALQETQYF
DNA: TGTGCCAGCAGCTTGAGAGGCAGGGCCTTACAAGAGACCCAGTACTTC

V: TRBV7-3
size: -
length: 15
D: TRBD1
J: TRBJ1-1
CDR3: CASSLRGTGDTEAFF
DNA: TGTGCCAGCAGCCTAAGGGGGACAGGGGACACTGAAGCTTTCTTT

V: TRBV2
size: -
length: 15
D: TRBD1
J: TRBJ1-2
CDR3: CARRDRVPTNYGYTF
DNA: TGTGCCAGGAGAGACAGGGTACCCACTAACTATGGCTACACCTTC

V: TRBV6-6
size: -
length: 12
D: -
J: TRBJ2-2
CDR3: CASSYGRGELFF
DNA: TGTGCCAGCAGTTACGGGAGGGGGGAGCTGTTTTTT

V: TRBV7-2
size: -
length: 14
D: TRBD1
J: TRBJ2-1
CDR3: CASTARQGRDEQFF
DNA: TGTGCCAGCACGGCCCGACAGGGCAGGGATGAGCAGTTCTTC

V: TRBV7-9
size: -
length: 13
D: -
J: TRBJ1-2
CDR3: CASSVETTYGYTF
DNA: TGTGCCAGCAGCGTGGAGACCACATATGGCTACACCTTC

V: TRBV9
size: -
length: 19
D: TRBD2
J: TRBJ2-3
CDR3: CASSSPGTSYDTSTDTQYF
DNA: TGTGCCAGCAGCTCGCCCGGGACTAGCTACGATACTAGCACAGATACGCAGTATTTT

V: TRBV5-5
size: -
length: 15
D: -
J: TRBJ1-6
CDR3: CASSPRSSYNSPLHF
DNA: TGTGCCAGCAGCCCGAGGAGCTCCTATAATTCACCCCTCCACTTT

V: TRBV29-1
size: -
length: 18
D: TRBD2
J: TRBJ2-1
CDR3: CSVAGGNSRGGSYNEQFF
DNA: TGCAGCGTTGCCGGAGGGAACAGTCGGGGGGGCTCCTACAATGAGCAGTTCTTC

V: TRBV5-1
size: -
length: 17
D: TRBD1
J: TRBJ2-7
CDR3: CASSLVEWGQGGYEQYF
DNA: TGCGCCAGCAGCTTGGTGGAGTGGGGACAGGGGGGCTACGAGCAGTACTTC

V: TRBV28
size: -
length: 16
D: TRBD1
J: TRBJ2-2
CDR3: CASSPRDSENTGELFF
DNA: TGTGCCAGCAGCCCTCGGGACAGCGAGAACACCGGGGAGCTGTTTTTT